These T cell receptor beta chains were read from a single sample in a study of vaccination effects on CD4 cells after COVID-19. Only in-frame clones appear in the TCRdb table, and some are missing; sequencing was by immunoSEQ multiplex PCR. The sample has 35,000 to 45,000 clones, over 65% seen once. These receptors are not linked to any known antigen. The source was CD4+ T cells from PBMCs cultured with HCoV-OC43 spike peptides, collected before COVID-19 vaccination. These receptors were taken from a human donor who received a COVID-19 vaccine. Each CDR3 is given with its conserved first and last residue. A D gene is named only where the DNA matches it firmly. Not every row has a clone size; where given, it reads once, few, many or a size class.

CDR3 protein: CASSKVRTSMGDTDTQYF; CDR3 DNA: TGTGCCAGCAGCAAAGTAAGGACTAGCATGGGGGACACAGATACGCAGTATTTT; D gene: -; clone size: -; V gene: TRBV21-1; J gene: TRBJ2-3
CDR3 protein: CASSEGSNQPQHF; CDR3 DNA: TGTGCCAGCAGTGAGGGTAGCAATCAGCCCCAGCATTTT; D gene: -; clone size: -; V gene: TRBV25-1; J gene: TRBJ1-5
CDR3 protein: CASSSGGGYNEQFF; CDR3 DNA: TGTGCCAGTTCTAGCGGGGGGGGATACAATGAGCAGTTCTTC; D gene: TRBD2; clone size: once; V gene: TRBV3-1/TRBV3-2; J gene: TRBJ2-1
CDR3 protein: CASRRSSYGETQYF; CDR3 DNA: TGTGCCAGCAGACGGTCTAGCTACGGAGAGACCCAGTACTTC; D gene: -; clone size: -; V gene: TRBV11-2; J gene: TRBJ2-5
CDR3 protein: CASMDAPGQGPEGYTF; CDR3 DNA: TGTGCCAGCATGGACGCCCCGGGACAGGGCCCCGAGGGCTACACCTTC; D gene: TRBD1; clone size: -; V gene: TRBV6-6; J gene: TRBJ1-2
CDR3 protein: CASSAGPGTTLPEQYF; CDR3 DNA: TGTGCCAGTAGTGCAGGCCCCGGGACGACGTTACCCGAGCAGTACTTC; D gene: -; clone size: -; V gene: TRBV19; J gene: TRBJ2-7
CDR3 protein: CASSVSSGSSGNTIYF; CDR3 DNA: TGTGCCAGCAGCGTATCTTCGGGCTCCTCTGGAAACACCATATATTTT; D gene: -; clone size: few; V gene: TRBV9; J gene: TRBJ1-3
CDR3 protein: CASIQGAYNSPLHF; CDR3 DNA: TGTGCCAGCATACAGGGGGCGTATAATTCACCCCTCCACTTT; D gene: TRBD1; clone size: few; V gene: TRBV2; J gene: TRBJ1-6
CDR3 protein: CASSFTDRPNYGYTF; CDR3 DNA: TGTGCCAGCAGCTTTACTGACAGGCCCAACTATGGCTACACCTTC; D gene: -; clone size: -; V gene: TRBV11-2; J gene: TRBJ1-2
CDR3 protein: CASSDSSFGTRGYTF; CDR3 DNA: TGTGCCAGCAGTGACTCGTCGTTTGGGACGAGGGGCTACACCTTC; D gene: -; clone size: -; V gene: TRBV6-4; J gene: TRBJ1-2
CDR3 protein: CASSQRDRAAEQYF; CDR3 DNA: TGCGCCAGCAGCCAACGGGACAGGGCGGCCGAGCAGTACTTC; D gene: TRBD1; clone size: -; V gene: TRBV4-1; J gene: TRBJ2-7
CDR3 protein: CASSKAGTSGEETQYF; CDR3 DNA: TGTGCCAGTTCGAAAGCCGGGACTAGCGGAGAAGAGACCCAGTACTTC; D gene: TRBD2; clone size: -; V gene: TRBV19; J gene: TRBJ2-5
CDR3 protein: CASSGQNNQPQHF; CDR3 DNA: TGTGCCAGCAGCGGACAGAATAATCAGCCCCAGCATTTT; D gene: -; clone size: few; V gene: TRBV6-5; J gene: TRBJ1-5
CDR3 protein: CASSSGRLQETQYF; CDR3 DNA: TGTGCCAGTAGTTCAGGACGGTTACAAGAGACCCAGTACTTC; D gene: -; clone size: -; V gene: TRBV19; J gene: TRBJ2-5
CDR3 protein: CATQSPGFTEAFF; CDR3 DNA: TGCGCCACTCAAAGCCCAGGGTTCACTGAAGCTTTCTTT; D gene: -; clone size: -; V gene: TRBV10-1; J gene: TRBJ1-1
CDR3 protein: CATSRDSTSGRIAKNIQYF; CDR3 DNA: TGTGCCACCAGCAGAGATAGTACTAGCGGGAGGATCGCCAAAAACATTCAGTACTTC; D gene: TRBD2; clone size: -; V gene: TRBV15; J gene: TRBJ2-4
CDR3 protein: CASSIGGTGAQGTQYF; CDR3 DNA: TGTGCCAGTAGTATAGGGGGGACAGGGGCCCAAGGGACCCAGTACTTC; D gene: TRBD1; clone size: -; V gene: TRBV19; J gene: TRBJ2-5
CDR3 protein: CASSVGGQPSTDTQYF; CDR3 DNA: TGTGCCAGCAGCGTAGGAGGCCAACCTAGCACAGATACGCAGTATTTT; D gene: -; clone size: -; V gene: TRBV9; J gene: TRBJ2-3
CDR3 protein: CASTWLGGFGEAFF; CDR3 DNA: TGTGCCAGCACCTGGCTTGGGGGGTTCGGTGAAGCTTTCTTT; D gene: -; clone size: -; V gene: TRBV14; J gene: TRBJ1-1
CDR3 protein: CASSILSGHEQFF; CDR3 DNA: TGTGCCAGCAGTATCCTGTCCGGTCATGAGCAGTTCTTC; D gene: -; clone size: -; V gene: TRBV6-2/TRBV6-3; J gene: TRBJ2-1
CDR3 protein: CASSLDLSTDTQYF; CDR3 DNA: TGTGCCAGCAGTCTAGATCTTAGCACAGATACGCAGTATTTT; D gene: -; clone size: -; V gene: TRBV6-4; J gene: TRBJ2-3
CDR3 protein: CASRARRQGGSGNTIYF; CDR3 DNA: TGTGCCAGCAGGGCCCGGCGCCAAGGGGGCTCTGGAAACACCATATATTTT; D gene: -; clone size: -; V gene: TRBV28; J gene: TRBJ1-3
CDR3 protein: CAWSESGIVGYTF; CDR3 DNA: TGTGCCTGGAGCGAGTCAGGGATCGTTGGCTACACCTTC; D gene: -; clone size: -; V gene: TRBV30; J gene: TRBJ1-2
CDR3 protein: CATTPGITDTQYF; CDR3 DNA: TGTGCCACTACTCCGGGAATCACAGATACGCAGTATTTT; D gene: -; clone size: -; V gene: TRBV6-5; J gene: TRBJ2-3
CDR3 protein: CASSYLPVLSYNEQFF; CDR3 DNA: TGTGCCAGCAGTTACTTACCGGTTTTATCCTACAATGAGCAGTTCTTC; D gene: -; clone size: -; V gene: TRBV6-5; J gene: TRBJ2-1
CDR3 protein: CASSRQGLEMNTEAFF; CDR3 DNA: TGTGCCAGCAGCCGACAGGGTTTGGAGATGAACACTGAAGCTTTCTTT; D gene: TRBD1; clone size: -; V gene: TRBV5-4; J gene: TRBJ1-1
CDR3 protein: CASRLGTETGNTIYF; CDR3 DNA: TGTGCCAGCCGTCTAGGGACAGAGACTGGAAACACCATATATTTT; D gene: TRBD1; clone size: -; V gene: TRBV18; J gene: TRBJ1-3
CDR3 protein: CASSSEVGELFF; CDR3 DNA: TGTGCCAGCAGCTCCGAGGTCGGGGAGCTGTTTTTT; D gene: -; clone size: -; V gene: TRBV11-3; J gene: TRBJ2-2
CDR3 protein: CASSPGTNQETQYF; CDR3 DNA: TGTGCCAGCTCACCCGGGACAAATCAAGAGACCCAGTACTTC; D gene: -; clone size: -; V gene: TRBV18; J gene: TRBJ2-5
CDR3 protein: CASSFWTGGTDTQYF; CDR3 DNA: TGTGCCAGCAGCTTTTGGACTGGGGGCACAGATACGCAGTATTTT; D gene: -; clone size: few; V gene: TRBV7-9; J gene: TRBJ2-3
CDR3 protein: CASSPRPESTDTQYF; CDR3 DNA: TGTGCCAGCAGCCCACGTCCTGAGAGCACAGATACGCAGTATTTT; D gene: -; clone size: -; V gene: TRBV3-1/TRBV3-2; J gene: TRBJ2-3
CDR3 protein: CASSYTATLQSYEQYF; CDR3 DNA: TGTGCCAGCAGTTACACAGCAACCTTGCAATCCTACGAGCAGTACTTC; D gene: -; clone size: -; V gene: TRBV6-5; J gene: TRBJ2-7
CDR3 protein: CASSFSEQPQHF; CDR3 DNA: TGTGCCAGCAGTTTTTCCGAGCAGCCCCAGCATTTT; D gene: -; clone size: -; V gene: TRBV12-3/TRBV12-4; J gene: TRBJ1-5
CDR3 protein: CASSIGGAKNIQYF; CDR3 DNA: TGTGCCAGTAGTATCGGCGGGGCCAAAAACATTCAGTACTTC; D gene: -; clone size: -; V gene: TRBV19; J gene: TRBJ2-4
CDR3 protein: CASSFQFTGGADTGELFF; CDR3 DNA: TGTGCCAGCAGCTTTCAATTTACAGGGGGCGCGGACACCGGGGAGCTGTTTTTT; D gene: TRBD1; clone size: -; V gene: TRBV11-3; J gene: TRBJ2-2
CDR3 protein: CASSSQRGSYEQYF; CDR3 DNA: TGTGCCAGCAGCTCCCAACGAGGATCCTACGAGCAGTACTTC; D gene: -; clone size: once; V gene: TRBV13; J gene: TRBJ2-7
CDR3 protein: CASSFYGPTEAFF; CDR3 DNA: TGTGCCAGCAGCTTTTATGGACCCACTGAAGCTTTCTTT; D gene: -; clone size: few; V gene: TRBV5-4; J gene: TRBJ1-1
CDR3 protein: CASSPFAQGQGYEQYF; CDR3 DNA: TGTGCCAGCTCACCATTTGCCCAGGGACAGGGCTACGAGCAGTACTTC; D gene: TRBD1; clone size: -; V gene: TRBV18; J gene: TRBJ2-7
CDR3 protein: CASSLTSGLSFYEQYF; CDR3 DNA: TGTGCCAGCAGTTTAACGTCGGGACTGTCTTTTTACGAGCAGTACTTC; D gene: -; clone size: -; V gene: TRBV27; J gene: TRBJ2-7
CDR3 protein: CASSRVWRANYEQYF; CDR3 DNA: TGTGCCAGTAGTAGGGTGTGGAGGGCGAACTACGAGCAGTACTTC; D gene: -; clone size: -; V gene: TRBV19; J gene: TRBJ2-7
CDR3 protein: CASSPSRQGIDGYTF; CDR3 DNA: TGTGCCAGCAGCCCCTCTCGACAGGGTATCGATGGCTACACCTTC; D gene: TRBD1; clone size: -; V gene: TRBV7-9; J gene: TRBJ1-2
CDR3 protein: CASSLASTNEKLFF; CDR3 DNA: TGTGCCAGCTCACTGGCCTCAACTAATGAAAAACTGTTTTTT; D gene: -; clone size: -; V gene: TRBV18; J gene: TRBJ1-4
CDR3 protein: CASSYSTGGGATQYF; CDR3 DNA: TGTGCCAGCAGTTACTCGACAGGGGGCGGTGCGACCCAGTACTTC; D gene: TRBD1; clone size: -; V gene: TRBV6-5; J gene: TRBJ2-5
CDR3 protein: CASSETSGNQPQHF; CDR3 DNA: TGTGCCAGCAGTGAAACCTCAGGAAATCAGCCCCAGCATTTT; D gene: -; clone size: -; V gene: TRBV6-1; J gene: TRBJ1-5
CDR3 protein: CASSLEVSTDTQYF; CDR3 DNA: TGTGCCAGCAGCTTGGAGGTCAGCACAGATACGCAGTATTTT; D gene: -; clone size: -; V gene: TRBV5-4; J gene: TRBJ2-3
CDR3 protein: CASSLSGDVQGGETQYF; CDR3 DNA: TGCGCCAGCAGCTTGTCGGGGGATGTCCAGGGTGGGGAGACCCAGTACTTC; D gene: -; clone size: -; V gene: TRBV5-1; J gene: TRBJ2-5
CDR3 protein: CASSPHAVEYEQYF; CDR3 DNA: TGTGCCAGCAGTCCCCATGCAGTGGAGTACGAGCAGTACTTC; D gene: -; clone size: -; V gene: TRBV27; J gene: TRBJ2-7
CDR3 protein: CASTKGYEQYF; CDR3 DNA: TGTGCCAGCACCAAGGGTTACGAGCAGTACTTC; D gene: -; clone size: -; V gene: TRBV12-3/TRBV12-4; J gene: TRBJ2-7
CDR3 protein: CASSLHGTGNYEQYF; CDR3 DNA: TGTGCCAGCAGCCTACACGGGACAGGGAACTACGAGCAGTACTTC; D gene: TRBD1; clone size: -; V gene: TRBV6-5; J gene: TRBJ2-7
CDR3 protein: CASSNRDNSPLHF; CDR3 DNA: TGTGCCAGCAGCAACAGGGATAATTCACCCCTCCACTTT; D gene: -; clone size: few; V gene: TRBV6-5; J gene: TRBJ1-6
CDR3 protein: CASIGPGEKLFF; CDR3 DNA: TGTGCCAGCATTGGGCCAGGGGAAAAACTGTTTTTT; D gene: -; clone size: -; V gene: TRBV2; J gene: TRBJ1-4